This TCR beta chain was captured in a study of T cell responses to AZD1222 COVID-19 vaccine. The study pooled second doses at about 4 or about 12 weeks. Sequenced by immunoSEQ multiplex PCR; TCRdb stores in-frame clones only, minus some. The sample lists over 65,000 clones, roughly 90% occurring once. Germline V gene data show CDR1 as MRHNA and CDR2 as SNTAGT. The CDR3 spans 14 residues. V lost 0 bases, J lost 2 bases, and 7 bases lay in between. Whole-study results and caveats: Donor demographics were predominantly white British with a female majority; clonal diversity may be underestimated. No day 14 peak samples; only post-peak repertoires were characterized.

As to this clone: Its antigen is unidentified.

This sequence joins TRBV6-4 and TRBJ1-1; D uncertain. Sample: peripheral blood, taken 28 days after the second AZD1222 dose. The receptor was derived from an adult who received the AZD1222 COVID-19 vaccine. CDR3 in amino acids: CASSDSWKNTEAFF. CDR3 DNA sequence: TGTGCCAGCAGTGACTCGTGGAAAAACACTGAAGCTTTCTTT.